Here is one TCR beta chain with its context. Its target is unknown. Trimming stripped 3 bases from V and 12 bases from J, with 13 bases between. CDR1 and CDR2 (germline): SGHNT, YYREEE (reference sequence). CDR3 length: 12 residues. These data are taken from a study of OX40 agonist ivuxolimab in advanced cancers. Systemic immunosuppression or autoimmune disease history was grounds to exclude patients. Only in-frame clones appear in the TCRdb table, and some are missing; sequencing was by immunoSEQ multiplex PCR. This sample yields approximately 14,000 clones, of which approximately 80% are seen a single time; 32% belongs to the top ten. Whole-study results and caveats: On average, CD8+ T cells had more expanded clones than CD4+.

This receptor was taken from an adult with an advanced solid tumor such as melanoma, head and neck, liver or kidney cancer. Sequences were derived from CD4+ or CD8+ T cells sorted from blood, sampled in a trial of the OX40 agonist ivuxolimab. The V call is TRBV5-4, the J call TRBJ2-1; the D gene is possibly TRBD1 (8 bases). CDR3 coding DNA: TGTGCCAGCAGCTGGGGGGGGACAGGGCAGTTCTTC. Translated, it gives CASSWGGTGQFF.